Below are 32 T cell receptor beta chains sequenced from a single sample in a study of blood T cell repertoires in COVID-19. Method: immunoSEQ multiplex PCR; TCRdb's copy keeps in-frame clones and lacks some. The sample gives nearly 350,000 clones, about 93% of which show up once; 2.5% to 4% is in the top ten. The sample comprised peripheral blood. The receptors were gathered from a woman between 18 and 29 years old who had recovered from COVID-19.

This clone came up once. The chain joins TRBV27 to TRBJ2-1; D gene ambiguous. V lost 8 bases, J lost 2 bases, and 13 bases lay in between. This CDR3 contains 14 residues. Germline V gene sequence: CDR1 MNHEY, CDR2 SMNVEV (reference sequence). The CDR3, as DNA: TGTGCCAGCGGTCGGAGTGACGCCTACAATGAGCAGTTCTTC. Translated, it gives CASGRSDAYNEQFF.

This clone has just a few counts. The V call is TRBV15, the J call TRBJ2-4; 11 nucleotides align to TRBD1. Germline trimming cut 5 bases from V and 7 bases from J; bases unmatched to any gene: 4. The CDR3 is 14 residues long. Germline-derived CDR1 and CDR2 are LNHNV and YYDKDF (reference sequence). The CDR3 nucleotides are TGTGCCACCAGCGGAGGACAGGGGGCTAACATTCAGTACTTC. This translates into CATSGGQGANIQYF.

The chain has TRBV4-1 and TRBJ1-1; unclear D gene. This CDR3 has 15 residues. Germline CDR1 and CDR2: MGHRA and YSYEKL. Trimming left V 0 bases short and J 0 bases short, with 8 bases between. In DNA form, the CDR3 reads TGCGCCAGCAGCCAAGATCCAGGAATGAACACTGAAGCTTTCTTT. Translated, it gives CASSQDPGMNTEAFF.

J is TRBJ2-1 and V is TRBV11-2; the D is unclear. Germline CDR1 SGHAT, CDR2 FQNNGV. This CDR3 is built from 11 residues. The V gene lost 2 bases and the J gene lost 8 bases, with 4 bases spanning the gap. CDR3 nucleotide sequence: TGTGCCAGCAGCTTATCGTATGAGCAGTTCTTC. Protein: CASSLSYEQFF.

Worth noting for this clone: Relative to the germline gene, one junction end is altered; a read error may explain this. The chain has TRBV5-1 and TRBJ2-3; 8 bases map to TRBD2. Germline CDR1 and CDR2: SGHRS and YFSETQ. This CDR3 is 11 amino acids long. The CDR3 sequence is CASIGSGSLNF. DNA for the CDR3: TGCGCCAGCATCGGGAGCGGGAGTTTAAATTTT.

J is TRBJ2-3 and V is TRBV4-3; perhaps TRBD1 as D (6 bases). V was shortened by 1 base and J by 2 bases, with 13 bases between the two germline ends. Germline values: CDR1 LGHNA, CDR2 YSLEER. CDR3 size: 16 residues. CDR3: CASSQALGGNTDTQYF. CDR3 coding DNA: TGCGCCAGCAGCCAAGCTCTTGGGGGCAACACAGATACGCAGTATTTT.

This clone was seen a single time. The CDR3 region is CASSPLAGEGETQYF. The CDR3 DNA follows: TGTGCCAGCAGCCCACTAGCGGGAGAGGGGGAGACCCAGTACTTC. V gene TRBV7-2 combines with J gene TRBJ2-5; 11 nucleotides match TRBD2. CDR1 and CDR2 (germline): SGHTA, FQGNSA. Trimming at V came to 5 bases and at J to 5 bases, leaving 7 bases not matched to a gene. This CDR3 region has 15 residues.

The chain couples TRBV7-9 to TRBJ1-4; 10 bases fit TRBD1. Germline V lookup: CDR1 SEHNR, CDR2 FQNEAQ (reference sequence). The CDR3 totals 18 residues. The junction had 10 bases not matched to a gene; V was cut back by 6 bases and J by 0 bases. CDR3 amino acids: CASRKTGGSTATNEKLFF. Here the CDR3 DNA reads TGTGCCAGCAGAAAGACAGGGGGCAGCACGGCAACTAATGAAAAACTGTTTTTT.

This chain uses TRBV20-1 with TRBJ2-4; D is perhaps TRBD2 (5 bases). Germline V CDR1 and CDR2: DFQATT, SNEGSKA (reference sequence). Trimming took off 4 bases at V and 9 bases at J, with 10 bases between the two ends. This CDR3 region has 11 residues. CDR3 in DNA: TGCAGTGCTACTAGCAACAGCATTCAGTACTTC. This codes for CSATSNSIQYF.

The chain employs TRBV10-1 and TRBJ1-1; D perhaps matches TRBD1 (5 bases). This CDR3 is 14 amino acids long. The germline gives CDR1 WNHNN, CDR2 SYGVQD (reference sequence). The V gene lost 5 bases and the J gene lost 1 base, with 11 bases spanning the gap. CDR3 bases: TGCGCCAGCAGTCAGGGTTCGGGGAACACTGAAGCTTTCTTT. This gives the protein CASSQGSGNTEAFF.

This clone was counted once. CDR3 amino acids: CASSPRDRFRDIMNTEAFF. Here the CDR3 DNA reads TGTGCCAGCAGCCCCCGGGACAGATTTAGGGATATCATGAACACTGAAGCTTTCTTT. This sequence joins TRBV7-9 and TRBJ1-1, with 7 bases aligning to TRBD1. In germline, CDR1 is SEHNR, CDR2 FQNEAQ (reference sequence). The length of the CDR3 is 19 residues. Trimming at V came to 5 bases and at J to 0 bases, leaving 18 bases not matched to a gene.

V usage is TRBV7-4 and J usage is TRBJ1-6, with 12 positions matching TRBD1. The CDR3 covers 14 residues. Germline CDR1 and CDR2: SGHVT and SQSDAQ. Trimming cost V 7 bases and J 9 bases; bases outside gene matches: 4. CDR3 amino acids: CASNGTGGSSPLHF. The CDR3 coding sequence is TGTGCCAGCAACGGGACAGGGGGCAGTTCACCCCTCCACTTT.

The chain recombines TRBV12-3 or TRBV12-4 with TRBJ2-3, with D tentatively TRBD2 (5 bases). V lost 6 bases, J lost 1 base, and 8 bases lay in between. The CDR3 covers 13 residues. The CDR3 DNA reads TGTGCCAGCAGGATTAGCGGCACAGATACGCAGTATTTT. This sequence encodes CASRISGTDTQYF.

This clone was detected once. V is TRBV6-1 and J is TRBJ2-1; 14 positions agree with TRBD2. The J segment lost 5 bases and the V segment lost 4 bases, leaving 4 bases of the junction unmatched. The CDR3 has 16 amino acids. Germline V CDR1 and CDR2: MNHNS, SASEGT. The CDR3 protein is CASSATSGRGNNEQFF. In DNA form, the CDR3 reads TGTGCCAGCAGTGCGACTAGCGGGAGGGGGAACAATGAGCAGTTCTTC.

The chain uses TRBV11-2 and TRBJ2-1, with 13 positions matching TRBD2. Per germline, CDR1 SGHAT and CDR2 FQNNGV. V shed 4 bases, J shed 2 bases, and the junction held 8 bases outside the gene matches. The CDR3 contains 18 residues. CDR3 region: CASSSESGLAGPYNEQFF. The CDR3 coding sequence is TGTGCCAGCAGCTCGGAATCGGGACTAGCGGGACCCTACAATGAGCAGTTCTTC.

The rearrangement joins TRBV12-5 to TRBJ1-1; TRBD1 is a possible D gene (6 bases). Trimming shortened V by 1 base and J by 1 base, and 19 bases separated the two germline ends. The germline CDR1 and CDR2 sequences are LGHNT and FRNRAP. The CDR3 sequence is 18 residues long. The CDR3 DNA reads TGTGCTAGTGGTTTGGCCCGGGGTGGGACAAAGTCGAACACTGAAGCTTTCTTT. As protein: CASGLARGGTKSNTEAFF.

This clone was picked up a small number of times. This chain connects TRBV4-3 to TRBJ2-3, with D possibly being TRBD2 (6 bases). The CDR3 runs 14 residues. The ends were cut back, 0 bases at V and 6 bases at J, with 10 bases in the middle. Germline CDR1 is LGHNA and CDR2 is YSLEER. CDR3 in amino acids: CASSQDGSGDTQYF. The CDR3 DNA reads TGCGCCAGCAGCCAAGATGGCAGCGGGGATACGCAGTATTTT.

The chain links TRBV11-2 to TRBJ1-2; D is possibly TRBD1 (5 bases). The CDR3 consists of 16 residues. V dropped 3 bases and J dropped 5 bases, with 19 bases sitting between them. Germline lookup yields CDR1 SGHAT and CDR2 FQNNGV. CDR3 region: CASSLTQETVRYGYTF. The CDR3 bases are TGTGCCAGCAGCTTGACCCAAGAGACAGTACGGTATGGCTACACCTTC.

The rearrangement links TRBV7-9 to TRBJ1-3; TRBD1 might be the D (5 bases). CDR1 and CDR2 (germline): SEHNR, FQNEAQ (reference sequence). The CDR3 is made up of 16 amino acids. V was clipped by 0 bases and J by 2 bases, with 11 bases between them. The CDR3 nucleotides are TGTGCCAGCAGCTTAGCAGGGGCCTTCGCTGGAAACACCATATATTTT. Encoded protein: CASSLAGAFAGNTIYF.

This chain links TRBV6-1 with TRBJ2-2, with D maybe TRBD2 (6 bases). Germline CDR1 and CDR2: MNHNS and SASEGT. Trimming pared 4 bases from V and 2 bases from J, leaving 17 bases between. This CDR3 spans 17 amino acids. The CDR3: CASSGEQGGRNTGELFF. DNA of the CDR3: TGTGCCAGCAGTGGAGAACAAGGAGGGCGTAACACCGGGGAGCTGTTTTTT.

This chain uses TRBV23-1 with TRBJ2-1, with 12 bases lining up with TRBD1. TRBV23-1 has ORF status, its function being uncertain. With V trimmed by 3 bases and J by 9 bases, 12 bases remained unmatched. The CDR3 runs to 17 residues. The CDR3 sequence is CASSHPNGTGGSIEQFF. DNA of the CDR3: TGCGCCAGCAGTCACCCTAACGGGACAGGGGGCTCTATTGAGCAGTTCTTC.

The chain recombines TRBV29-1 with TRBJ1-1, with 8 positions matching TRBD1. With V trimmed by 7 bases and J by 5 bases, 15 bases remained unmatched. Per germline, CDR1 SQVTM and CDR2 ANQGSEA. CDR3 length: 15 residues. The CDR3 protein is CSADAGGLGRTEAFF. The CDR3 DNA follows: TGCAGCGCTGACGCAGGGGGCCTAGGAAGGACTGAAGCTTTCTTT.

The chain recombines TRBV10-3 with TRBJ2-3; 10 nucleotides line up with TRBD2. Germline V lookup: CDR1 ENHRY, CDR2 SYGVKD. V lost 6 bases and J lost 8; bases outside the gene matches: 14. The CDR3 spans 16 residues. CDR3 bases: TGTGCCATCAGCCCCAGGGACATCCTAGCGGGAGCTACGCAGTATTTT. Translated: CAISPRDILAGATQYF.

This chain joins TRBV11-3 and TRBJ2-1; 9 nucleotides line up with TRBD2. The J segment lost 7 bases and the V segment lost 1 base, leaving 11 bases of the junction unmatched. Germline CDR1 SGHNT, CDR2 YENEEA. The CDR3 is made up of 17 amino acids. In DNA, the CDR3 is TGTGCCAGCAGCTTAGTCCCGAATCCTAGCGGGATTAATGAGCAGTTCTTC. This gives the protein CASSLVPNPSGINEQFF.

This chain links TRBV15 with TRBJ1-5, with unresolved D. V dropped 1 base and J dropped 1 base, with 8 bases sitting between them. There are 15 residues in the CDR3. Per the germline V gene, CDR1 is LNHNV and CDR2 is YYDKDF (reference sequence). DNA of the CDR3: TGTGCCACCAGCAGAGTTCCGCGCAGCAATCAGCCCCAGCATTTT. It codes for CATSRVPRSNQPQHF.

The chain has TRBV6-2 or TRBV6-3 and TRBJ2-1; D remains unclear. The V gene lost 0 bases and the J gene lost 4 bases, with 13 bases spanning the gap. The CDR3 extends over 16 amino acids. Germline V CDR1 and CDR2: MNHEY, SVGEGT. The CDR3 region is CASSYSKATGYNEQFF. The CDR3 bases are TGTGCCAGCAGTTACTCGAAGGCGACTGGATACAATGAGCAGTTCTTC.

V gene TRBV12-5 combines with J gene TRBJ1-5; D is possibly TRBD1 (5 bases). The germline gives CDR1 LGHNT, CDR2 FRNRAP. The CDR3 is 16 amino acids. V lost 0 bases, J lost 8 bases, and 17 bases lay in between. CDR3 in DNA: TGTGCTAGTGGTTTGGTAACATCTTCCGGGGGGAAGCCCCAGCATTTT. It is translated as CASGLVTSSGGKPQHF.

The gene calls are TRBV11-3 and TRBJ2-1, with TRBD2 as a possible D gene (6 bases). This CDR3 has 12 amino acids. V lost 5 bases and J lost 9, with 11 bases in between. Looked up from germline, CDR1 is SGHNT and CDR2 is YENEEA. The CDR3: CASSPRRGEQFF. In nucleotides, the CDR3 is TGTGCCAGCAGCCCGAGGAGGGGTGAGCAGTTCTTC.

V and J are TRBV24-1 and TRBJ2-1; 9 bases map to TRBD1. V lost 1 base to trimming and J lost 5 bases; unmatched junction nucleotides: 5. Germline V gene data show CDR1 as KGHDR and CDR2 as SFDVKD. The CDR3 is 16 amino acids. CDR3 amino acids: CATSDFTGTGNNEQFF. The CDR3 bases are TGTGCCACCAGTGATTTCACCGGGACAGGGAACAATGAGCAGTTCTTC.

The rearrangement uses TRBV27 and TRBJ2-3; 7 bases agree with TRBD2. V trimming: 2 bases; J trimming: 7 bases; junction bases outside the gene matches: 6. Germline V lookup: CDR1 MNHEY, CDR2 SMNVEV (reference sequence). The CDR3 totals 14 residues. The CDR3 spells CASSLRASGNTQYF. As DNA, the CDR3 is TGTGCCAGCAGTTTAAGGGCTAGCGGTAATACGCAGTATTTT.

The genes are TRBV6-2 or TRBV6-3 and TRBJ2-1, with 9 bases identical to TRBD2. Trimming took 2 bases from V and 6 from J; bases not matched to a gene: 8. Looked up from germline, CDR1 is MNHEY and CDR2 is SVGEGT. The CDR3 totals 16 residues. CDR3: CASSYRGGRAINEQFF. The CDR3 DNA is TGTGCCAGCAGTTACCGGGGCGGGAGGGCGATCAATGAGCAGTTCTTC.

The gene calls are TRBV29-1 and TRBJ2-1, with D possibly TRBD2 on 7 matching bases. This CDR3 comprises 14 residues. Trimming removed 2 bases from V and 9 bases from J, with 17 bases in between. Germline lookup yields CDR1 SQVTM and CDR2 ANQGSEA. CDR3 amino acids: CSVEKGGGRGEQFF. The CDR3 DNA is TGCAGCGTTGAAAAGGGGGGGGGTCGCGGTGAGCAGTTCTTC.